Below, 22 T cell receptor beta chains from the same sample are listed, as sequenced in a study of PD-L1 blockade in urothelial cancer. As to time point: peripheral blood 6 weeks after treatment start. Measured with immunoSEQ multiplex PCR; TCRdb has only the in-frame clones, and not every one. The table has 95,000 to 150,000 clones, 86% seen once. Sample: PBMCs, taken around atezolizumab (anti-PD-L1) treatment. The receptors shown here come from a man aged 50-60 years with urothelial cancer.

The chain's CDR3 is CASSPGTGEEKLFF. CDR3 sequence (DNA): TGTGCCAGCTCACCAGGGACAGGGGAAGAAAAACTGTTTTTT. The chain recombines TRBV18 with TRBJ1-4; TRBD1 agrees at 10 bases. Germline CDR1 reads KGHSH; CDR2 reads LQKENI. V was clipped by 2 bases and J by 8 bases; unmatched bases: 2. The CDR3 runs 14 residues.

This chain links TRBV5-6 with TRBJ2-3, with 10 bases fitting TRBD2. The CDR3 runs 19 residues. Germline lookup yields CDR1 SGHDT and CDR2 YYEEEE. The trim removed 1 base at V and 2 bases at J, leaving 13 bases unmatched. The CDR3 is CASSLRLAGEGLSTDTQYF. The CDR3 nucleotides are TGTGCCAGCAGCTTGCGGCTAGCGGGAGAAGGACTCTCCACAGATACGCAGTATTTT.

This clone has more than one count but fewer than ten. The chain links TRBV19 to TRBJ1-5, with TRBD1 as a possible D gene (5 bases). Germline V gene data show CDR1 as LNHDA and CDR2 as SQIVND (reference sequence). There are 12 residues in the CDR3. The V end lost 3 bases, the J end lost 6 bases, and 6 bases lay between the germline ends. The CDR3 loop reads CASSMGGQPQHF. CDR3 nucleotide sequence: TGTGCCAGTAGTATGGGGGGTCAGCCCCAGCATTTT.

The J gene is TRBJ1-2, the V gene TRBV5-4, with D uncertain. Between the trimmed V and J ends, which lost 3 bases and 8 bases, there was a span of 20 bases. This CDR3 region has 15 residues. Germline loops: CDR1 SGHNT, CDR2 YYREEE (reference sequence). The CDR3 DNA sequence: TGTGCCAGCAGCTCCGAAGGCGGTCGGGGATTCGGCTACACCTTC. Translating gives CASSSEGGRGFGYTF.

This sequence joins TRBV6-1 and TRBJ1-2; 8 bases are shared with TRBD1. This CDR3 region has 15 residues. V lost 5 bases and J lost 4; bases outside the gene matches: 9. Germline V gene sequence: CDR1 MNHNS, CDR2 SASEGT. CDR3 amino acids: CASSPIGTGRYGYTF. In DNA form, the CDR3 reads TGTGCCAGCAGTCCAATTGGGACAGGCCGCTATGGCTACACCTTC.

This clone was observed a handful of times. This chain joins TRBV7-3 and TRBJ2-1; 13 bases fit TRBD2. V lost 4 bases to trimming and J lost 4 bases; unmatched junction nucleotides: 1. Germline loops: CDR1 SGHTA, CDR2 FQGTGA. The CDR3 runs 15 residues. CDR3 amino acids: CASSSTSGGYNEQFF. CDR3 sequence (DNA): TGTGCCAGCAGCTCGACTAGCGGGGGGTACAATGAGCAGTTCTTC.

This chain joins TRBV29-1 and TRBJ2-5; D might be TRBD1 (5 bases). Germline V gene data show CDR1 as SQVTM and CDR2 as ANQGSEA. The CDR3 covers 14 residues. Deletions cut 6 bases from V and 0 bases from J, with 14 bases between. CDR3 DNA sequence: TGCAGCGTGTGGGCTGTCAGGGACCAAGAGACCCAGTACTTC. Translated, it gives CSVWAVRDQETQYF.

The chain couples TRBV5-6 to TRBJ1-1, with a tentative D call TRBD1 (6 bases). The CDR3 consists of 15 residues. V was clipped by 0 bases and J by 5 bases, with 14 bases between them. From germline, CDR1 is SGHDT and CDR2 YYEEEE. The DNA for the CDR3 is TGTGCCAGCAGCTTGGTCAGGGGAGGGGAAACTGAAGCTTTCTTT. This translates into CASSLVRGGETEAFF.

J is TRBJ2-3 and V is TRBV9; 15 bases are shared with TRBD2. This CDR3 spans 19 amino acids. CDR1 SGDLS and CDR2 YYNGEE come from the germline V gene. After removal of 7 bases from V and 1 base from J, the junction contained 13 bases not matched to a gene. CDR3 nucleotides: TGTGCCAGCTCCAACACGGGACTAGCGGGAGGCCGTGGCACAGATACGCAGTATTTT. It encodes CASSNTGLAGGRGTDTQYF.

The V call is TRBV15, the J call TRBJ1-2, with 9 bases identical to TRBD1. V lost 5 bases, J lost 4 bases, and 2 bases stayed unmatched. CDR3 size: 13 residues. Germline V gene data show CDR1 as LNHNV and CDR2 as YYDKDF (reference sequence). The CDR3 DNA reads TGTGCCACCAGCGGGACAGGGATCTATGGCTACACCTTC. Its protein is CATSGTGIYGYTF.

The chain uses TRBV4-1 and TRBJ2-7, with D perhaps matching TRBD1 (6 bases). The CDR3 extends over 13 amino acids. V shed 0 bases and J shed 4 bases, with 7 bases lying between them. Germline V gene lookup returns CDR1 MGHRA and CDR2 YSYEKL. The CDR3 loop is CASSQEQGYEQYF. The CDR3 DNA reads TGCGCCAGCAGCCAAGAACAGGGATACGAGCAGTACTTC.

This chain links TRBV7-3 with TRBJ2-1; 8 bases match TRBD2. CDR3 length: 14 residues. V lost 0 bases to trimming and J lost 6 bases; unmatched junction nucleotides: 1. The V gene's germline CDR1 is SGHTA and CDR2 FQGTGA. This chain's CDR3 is CASSLTGTSNEQFF. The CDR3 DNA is TGTGCCAGCAGCTTAACGGGGACTAGCAATGAGCAGTTCTTC.

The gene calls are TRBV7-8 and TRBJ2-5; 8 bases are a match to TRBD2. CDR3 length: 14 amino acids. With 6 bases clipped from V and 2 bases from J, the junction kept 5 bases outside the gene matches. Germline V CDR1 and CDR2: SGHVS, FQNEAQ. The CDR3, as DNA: TGTGCCAGCAGACCCGGGACTAGTCAAGAGACCCAGTACTTC. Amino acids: CASRPGTSQETQYF. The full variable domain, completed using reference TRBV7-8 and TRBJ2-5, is GAGVSQSPRYKVAKRGQDVALRCDPISGHVSLFWYQQALGQGPEFLTYFQNEAQLDKSGLPSDRFFAERPEGSVSTLKIQRTQQEDSAVYLCASRPGTSQETQYFGPGTRLLVL.

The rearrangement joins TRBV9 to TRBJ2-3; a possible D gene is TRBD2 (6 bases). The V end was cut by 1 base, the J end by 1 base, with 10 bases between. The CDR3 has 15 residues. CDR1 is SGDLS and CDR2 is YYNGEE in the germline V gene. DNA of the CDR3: TGTGCCAGCAGCGTAAATAGCGGCGGCACAGATACGCAGTATTTT. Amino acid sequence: CASSVNSGGTDTQYF.

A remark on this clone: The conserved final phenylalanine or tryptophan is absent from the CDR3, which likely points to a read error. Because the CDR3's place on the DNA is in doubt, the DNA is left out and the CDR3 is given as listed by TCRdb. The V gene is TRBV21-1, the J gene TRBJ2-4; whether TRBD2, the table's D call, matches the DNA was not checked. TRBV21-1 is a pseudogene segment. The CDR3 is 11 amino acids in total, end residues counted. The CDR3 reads CASSKVQPRED.

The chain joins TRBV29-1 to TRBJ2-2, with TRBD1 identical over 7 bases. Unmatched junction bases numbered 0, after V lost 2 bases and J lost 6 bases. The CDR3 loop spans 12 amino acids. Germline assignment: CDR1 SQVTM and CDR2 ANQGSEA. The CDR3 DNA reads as TGCAGCGTTGAAAGGGGGCCCGGGGAGCTGTTTTTT. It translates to CSVERGPGELFF.

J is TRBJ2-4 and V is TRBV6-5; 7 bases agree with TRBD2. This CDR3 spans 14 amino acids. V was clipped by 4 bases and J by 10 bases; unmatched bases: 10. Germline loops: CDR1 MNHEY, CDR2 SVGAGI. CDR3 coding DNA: TGTGCCAGCAGTTTCAACCGGGACTATAGAATTCAGTACTTC. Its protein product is CASSFNRDYRIQYF.

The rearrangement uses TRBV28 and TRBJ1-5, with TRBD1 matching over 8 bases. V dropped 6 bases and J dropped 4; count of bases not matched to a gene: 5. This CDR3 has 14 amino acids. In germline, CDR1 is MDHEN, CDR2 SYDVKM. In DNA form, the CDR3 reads TGTGCCAGCAGCGGACAGGGACCTAATCAGCCCCAGCATTTT. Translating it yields CASSGQGPNQPQHF.

The CDR3 region is CAISEGGARQPQHF. The CDR3 bases are TGTGCCATCAGTGAGGGGGGGGCAAGACAGCCCCAGCATTTT. The gene calls are TRBV10-3 and TRBJ1-5; tentatively, D is TRBD1 (6 bases). The V gene's germline CDR1 is ENHRY and CDR2 SYGVKD. The CDR3 extends over 14 amino acids. Trimming pared 2 bases from V and 7 bases from J, leaving 12 bases between.

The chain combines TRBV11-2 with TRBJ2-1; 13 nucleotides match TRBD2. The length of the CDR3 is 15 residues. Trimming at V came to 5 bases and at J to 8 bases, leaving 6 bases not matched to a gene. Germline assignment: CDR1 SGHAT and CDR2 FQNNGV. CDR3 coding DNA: TGTGCCAGCAGCCCCGGACTAGCGGGAGTCTATGAGCAGTTCTTC. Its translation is CASSPGLAGVYEQFF.

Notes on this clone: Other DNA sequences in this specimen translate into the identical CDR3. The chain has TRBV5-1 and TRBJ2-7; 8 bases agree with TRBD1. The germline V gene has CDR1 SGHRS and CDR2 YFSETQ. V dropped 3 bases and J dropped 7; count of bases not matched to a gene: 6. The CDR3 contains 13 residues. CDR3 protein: CASSYGQGQEQYF. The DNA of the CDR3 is TGCGCCAGCAGCTACGGACAGGGTCAGGAGCAGTACTTC. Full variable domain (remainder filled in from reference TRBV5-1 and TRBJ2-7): KAGVTQTPRYLIKTRGQQVTLSCSPISGHRSVSWYQQTPGQGLQFLFEYFSETQRNKGNFPGRFSGRQFSNSRSEMNVSTLELGDSALYLCASSYGQGQEQYFGPGTRLTVT.

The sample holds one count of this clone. The CDR3 reads CASSLAGGRAGETQYF. As DNA, the CDR3 is TGTGCCAGCAGTTTGGCGGGGGGGAGGGCCGGGGAGACCCAGTACTTC. The chain uses TRBV28 and TRBJ2-5, with TRBD2 identical over 9 bases. V lost 3 bases and J lost 5; bases outside the gene matches: 10. Looked up from germline, CDR1 is MDHEN and CDR2 is SYDVKM. This CDR3 region has 16 residues.